The 24 T cell receptor beta chains below were found in one sample sequenced in a study of T cell responses to AZD1222 COVID-19 vaccine. Some clones are missing from TCRdb's copy, which holds only in-frame ones; the method was immunoSEQ multiplex PCR. The sample contains about 75,000 clones, about 87% of which appear only once. The specimen comprised peripheral blood, sampled 28 days after the second dose of the MenACWY control vaccine. Every receptor here comes from an adult who received the MenACWY meningococcal vaccine as a control.

The gene calls are TRBV2 and TRBJ2-2; D may be TRBD2 (5 bases). The V gene's germline CDR1 is SNHLY and CDR2 FYNNEI. Trimming removed 4 bases at V and 7 bases at J, with 10 bases between. The length of the CDR3 is 13 residues. CDR3 in DNA: TGTGCCAGCAGTGGGACTTCGGGCGGGGAGCTGTTTTTT. As protein: CASSGTSGGELFF.

This clone has just a few counts. The chain is built from TRBV28 and TRBJ1-4; no reliable D call. The CDR3 spans 15 residues. Trimming stripped 6 bases from V and 0 bases from J, with 11 bases between. Germline CDR1 is MDHEN and CDR2 is SYDVKM. The CDR3 DNA reads TGTGCCAGCAGGGGAGAGGTTGCAACTAATGAAAAACTGTTTTTT. The encoded protein is CASRGEVATNEKLFF.

This clone occurred once. The genes are TRBV6-1 and TRBJ1-4; 11 bases agree with TRBD1. With 3 bases clipped from V and 6 bases from J, the junction kept 6 bases outside the gene matches. CDR3 length: 16 amino acids. Germline V lookup: CDR1 MNHNS, CDR2 SASEGT. In DNA, the CDR3 is TGTGCCAGCAGTGATGGGACAGGGGGTTTTTATGAAAAACTGTTTTTT. Its protein product is CASSDGTGGFYEKLFF.

The V gene is TRBV4-2, the J gene TRBJ2-7, with 12 positions matching TRBD1. CDR1 and CDR2 from the germline V gene are LGHNA and YNFKEQ. CDR3 length: 16 residues. Trimming removed 3 bases from V and 4 bases from J; junction bases left unmatched: 7. In nucleotides, the CDR3 is TGTGCCAGCAGCCAGCGTCGGGACAGGGGGCAATACGAGCAGTACTTC. This encodes CASSQRRDRGQYEQYF.

The genes are TRBV5-1 and TRBJ1-1; no clear D. The CDR3 totals 14 residues. Trimming removed 2 bases from V and 1 base from J, with 9 bases in between. Per the germline V gene, CDR1 is SGHRS and CDR2 is YFSETQ. CDR3 nucleotides: TGCGCCAGCAGCTTAGGTATTGCGAACACTGAAGCTTTCTTT. Its protein is CASSLGIANTEAFF.

The sample holds one count of this clone. The V and J genes are TRBV5-4 and TRBJ1-5; D possibly corresponds to TRBD1 (6 bases). The germline V and J ends were trimmed by 5 bases and 1 base, with 7 bases remaining between them. Germline-derived CDR1 and CDR2 are SGHNT and YYREEE (reference sequence). CDR3 length: 13 amino acids. CDR3 protein: CASSRGSNQPQHF. The CDR3, as DNA: TGTGCCAGCAGTAGGGGGAGCAATCAGCCCCAGCATTTT. The complete variable domain, with remaining parts taken from reference TRBV5-4 and TRBJ1-5, reads ETGVTQSPTHLIKTRGQQVTLRCSSQSGHNTVSWYQQALGQGPQFIFQYYREEENGRGNFPPRFSGLQFPNYSSELNVNALELDDSALYLCASSRGSNQPQHFGDGTRLSIL.

This chain connects TRBV12-3 or TRBV12-4 to TRBJ1-1; D remains unclear. Trimming cost V 6 bases and J 5 bases, with 13 bases left between them. This CDR3 spans 13 amino acids. The CDR3 DNA follows: TGTGCCAGCAGCCTCCAGGATTGGACTGAAGCTTTCTTT. It encodes CASSLQDWTEAFF.

This sequence joins TRBV5-4 and TRBJ2-2; a possible D gene is TRBD1 (5 bases). V was shortened by 6 bases and J by 5 bases, with 20 bases between the two germline ends. This CDR3 is 16 amino acids long. CDR1 and CDR2 (germline): SGHNT, YYREEE (reference sequence). The CDR3: CASTQARTRQTGELFF. In DNA, the CDR3 is TGTGCCAGCACCCAGGCACGGACAAGGCAAACCGGGGAGCTGTTTTTT.

CDR3 amino acids: CASSLDRSTEAFF. The CDR3, as DNA: TGTGCCAGCAGCTTAGATCGAAGTACTGAAGCTTTCTTT. V gene TRBV11-1 combines with J gene TRBJ1-1; no clear D. Trimming stripped 1 base from V and 5 bases from J, with 8 bases between. Germline loops: CDR1 SGHAT, CDR2 FQDESV (reference sequence). The CDR3 loop spans 13 amino acids.

This chain uses TRBV11-3 with TRBJ2-7, with D possibly TRBD2 on 5 matching bases. Between the trimmed V and J ends, which lost 5 bases and 7 bases, there was a span of 15 bases. CDR3 size: 13 residues. The germline V gene encodes CDR1 SGHNT and CDR2 YENEEA. CDR3 residues: CASSPLEGGEQYF. In DNA form, the CDR3 reads TGTGCCAGCAGCCCGCTCGAGGGCGGTGAGCAGTACTTC.

Comments on this clone: Relative to the germline gene, one junction end is altered; a read error may explain this. For the CDR3, the DNA is TGTGCCAGCAGTCCTAATGGGCACAGTCCCCAGTCCTTC. Translating it yields CASSPNGHSPQSF. The chain has TRBV28 and TRBJ2-4, with no clear D. CDR1 MDHEN and CDR2 SYDVKM come from the germline V gene. The CDR3 loop spans 13 amino acids.

CDR3 amino acids: CASSSPGQGWGKLFF. Written as DNA, the CDR3 is TGTGCCAGCAGCTCTCCGGGACAGGGTTGGGGAAAACTGTTTTTT. The chain couples TRBV28 to TRBJ1-4, with 9 positions matching TRBD1. V shed 6 bases, J shed 10 bases, and the junction held 12 bases outside the gene matches. The CDR3 is 15 amino acids. CDR1 and CDR2 from the germline V gene are MDHEN and SYDVKM.

V and J are TRBV7-6 and TRBJ2-2; 10 bases are shared with TRBD2. The germline V gene has CDR1 SGHVS and CDR2 FNYEAQ. This CDR3 is 16 amino acids long. The V gene end was trimmed by 4 bases and the J gene end by 1 base; junction bases not matched to a gene: 3. The CDR3 loop is CASSSLAGGNTGELFF. CDR3 DNA: TGTGCCAGCAGCTCATTAGCGGGGGGGAACACCGGGGAGCTGTTTTTT.

The gene calls are TRBV6-2 or TRBV6-3 and TRBJ1-1; D remains ambiguous. The CDR3 contains 12 residues. The V gene's germline CDR1 is MNHEY and CDR2 SVGEGT. V was cut by 2 bases and J by 5 bases, with 6 bases left in between. In nucleotides, the CDR3 is TGTGCCAGCAGTTACAGGATTACTGAAGCTTTCTTT. Residues: CASSYRITEAFF.

This clone was detected once. The chain combines TRBV19 with TRBJ2-5, with TRBD2 matching over 7 bases. Germline lookup yields CDR1 LNHDA and CDR2 SQIVND (reference sequence). The ends lost 3 bases at V and 5 bases at J; junction bases unmatched: 6. The CDR3 length is 14 residues. The CDR3 sequence: CASSMGGVEETQYF. DNA for the CDR3: TGTGCCAGTAGTATGGGAGGGGTTGAGGAGACCCAGTACTTC. Full variable domain (missing parts from reference TRBV19 and TRBJ2-5): DGGITQSPKYLFRKEGQNVTLSCEQNLNHDAMYWYRQDPGQGLRLIYYSQIVNDFQKGDIAEGYSVSREKKESFPLTVTSAQKNPTAFYLCASSMGGVEETQYFGPGTRLLVL.

The V call is TRBV18, the J call TRBJ2-3; TRBD2 agrees at 9 bases. The V segment lost 4 bases and the J segment 0 bases; nucleotides outside the gene matches: 2. The CDR3 totals 15 residues. Germline assignment: CDR1 KGHSH and CDR2 LQKENI. The CDR3 loop is CASSQTSGSTDTQYF. CDR3 nucleotide sequence: TGTGCCAGCTCACAAACTAGCGGGAGCACAGATACGCAGTATTTT.

The rearrangement links TRBV29-1 to TRBJ1-1; possible D gene TRBD1, 6 bases. CDR3 length equals 18 residues. Per germline, CDR1 SQVTM and CDR2 ANQGSEA. Deletions cut 5 bases from V and 2 bases from J, with 27 bases between. CDR3 protein: CSVHGGPGHLNLNTEAFF. The CDR3 DNA reads as TGCAGCGTTCATGGGGGACCGGGACACCTCAATCTCAACACTGAAGCTTTCTTT.

The J gene is TRBJ1-1, the V gene TRBV7-2; D is uncertain. Trimming stripped 3 bases from V and 6 bases from J, with 11 bases between. Germline CDR1 reads SGHTA; CDR2 reads FQGNSA. CDR3 length: 13 residues. The CDR3 reads CASSLYDGAEAFF. The CDR3 bases are TGTGCCAGCAGCTTGTACGATGGGGCTGAAGCTTTCTTT.

The chain carries TRBV30 and TRBJ1-1; 7 nucleotides align to TRBD1. The CDR3 spans 13 residues. V shed 5 bases, J shed 4 bases, and the junction held 7 bases outside the gene matches. The germline V gene has CDR1 GTSNPN and CDR2 SVGIG (reference sequence). In DNA form, the CDR3 reads TGTGCCTGGGCGTTGACAGGGAGCACTGAAGCTTTCTTT. Amino acids: CAWALTGSTEAFF. The entire variable domain, with the rest obtained from reference TRBV30 and TRBJ1-1, is as follows: SQTIHQWPATLVQPVGSPLSLECTVEGTSNPNLYWYRQAAGRGLQLLFYSVGIGQISSEVPQNLSASRPQDRQFILSSKKLLLSDSGFYLCAWALTGSTEAFFGQGTRLTVV.

This clone was seen only once. The chain joins TRBV6-6 to TRBJ1-4; TRBD1 matches 11 bases. The V segment lost 5 bases and the J segment 2 bases; nucleotides outside the gene matches: 7. CDR1 is MNHNY and CDR2 is SVGAGI in the germline V gene (reference sequence). The CDR3 covers 17 residues. The CDR3 here is CASSPGQGVMTNEKLFF. The CDR3 DNA is TGTGCCAGCAGTCCGGGACAGGGGGTTATGACTAATGAAAAACTGTTTTTT.

A few counts support this clone. The chain links TRBV7-7 to TRBJ2-1; D gene uncertain. Germline CDR1 SSHAT, CDR2 FNYEAQ (reference sequence). V lost 6 bases and J 0 bases, leaving 21 bases between the germline ends. The CDR3 runs 18 residues. CDR3 residues: CASSPPWVGRSSYNEQFF. The CDR3 region has the DNA TGTGCCAGCAGTCCCCCCTGGGTCGGCAGGAGCTCCTACAATGAGCAGTTCTTC.

V is TRBV2 and J is TRBJ1-1; D gene ambiguous. The CDR3 consists of 14 residues. CDR1 and CDR2 from the germline V gene are SNHLY and FYNNEI. Deletions cut 6 bases from V and 5 bases from J, with 16 bases between. The CDR3 is CASRQWVSATEAFF. The CDR3 region has the DNA TGTGCCAGCAGGCAGTGGGTTAGCGCGACTGAAGCTTTCTTT.

This clone has only one observation. This sequence joins TRBV7-9 and TRBJ1-5; TRBD1 aligns across 8 bases. Germline CDR1 SEHNR, CDR2 FQNEAQ (reference sequence). The CDR3 totals 16 residues. V trimming: 5 bases; J trimming: 4 bases; junction bases outside the gene matches: 10. The CDR3 loop is CASSREGTGQNQPQHF. CDR3 in DNA: TGTGCCAGCAGCCGAGAGGGGACAGGACAAAATCAGCCCCAGCATTTT.

The genes are TRBV9 and TRBJ2-7; TRBD1 is a possible D gene (6 bases). Germline V gene data show CDR1 as SGDLS and CDR2 as YYNGEE. The CDR3 has 13 amino acids. V was trimmed by 3 bases and J by 6 bases, leaving 13 bases between them. CDR3: CASSAIPQGEQYF. The CDR3 DNA reads TGTGCCAGCAGCGCCATACCACAGGGCGAGCAGTACTTC.